The 3 T cell receptor beta chains in this list originate from one sample, sequenced in a study of cytomegalovirus exposure and HLA in healthy donors (dated by TCRdb to the late 2010s). Libraries were built with the immunoSEQ multiplex PCR assay. For the multiplex PCR, a mixture combining 60 forward primers for TCR Vbeta segments and 13 reverse primers for TCR Jbeta segments was used. TCRdb retrieved this table from immuneACCESS and kept in-frame rearrangements only. Not all clones are present; in checked studies, unresolved V genes account for under half, and no reason is known for the remainder. The sample table lists some 200,000 clones, approximately 81% of them with a count of one. Clones ranked in the top ten supply approximately 2.1% of the sample. The sequencing sample was made of PBMCs. These receptors were obtained from a woman in her 50s in good health and CMV-seronegative.

V usage is TRBV7-6 and J usage is TRBJ1-5; 10 positions agree with TRBD1. The CDR3 is made up of 19 amino acids. The J segment lost 1 base and the V segment lost 3 bases, leaving 12 bases of the junction unmatched. Germline V gives CDR1 SGHVS, CDR2 FNYEAQ. The DNA for the CDR3 is TGTGCCAGCAGCTTGATAAGAGACAGGGGGCAGGGAAGCAATCAGCCCCAGCATTTT. This encodes CASSLIRDRGQGSNQPQHF.

The chain carries TRBV25-1 and TRBJ1-1; D not certain. This CDR3 region has 14 residues. V gave up 1 base and J gave up 1 base, with 7 bases separating them. Per the germline V gene, CDR1 is MGHDK and CDR2 is SYGVNS. Here the CDR3 DNA reads TGTGCCAGCAGTGAATCCCGTCCGAACACTGAAGCTTTCTTT. It is translated as CASSESRPNTEAFF. The whole variable domain, filled in from reference TRBV25-1 and TRBJ1-1, reads EADIYQTPRYLVIGTGKKITLECSQTMGHDKMYWYQQDPGMELHLIHYSYGVNSTEKGDLSSESTVSRIRTEHFPLTLESARPSHTSQYLCASSESRPNTEAFFGQGTRLTVV.

The chain links TRBV14 to TRBJ2-6; D may be TRBD2 (5 bases). This CDR3 has 14 residues. Germline CDR1 SGHDN, CDR2 FVKESK. V was pared by 6 bases and J by 1 base, with 7 bases between. CDR3 amino acids: CASRRASGANVLTF. CDR3 nucleotide sequence: TGTGCCAGCAGGAGGGCTTCTGGGGCCAACGTCCTGACTTTC.